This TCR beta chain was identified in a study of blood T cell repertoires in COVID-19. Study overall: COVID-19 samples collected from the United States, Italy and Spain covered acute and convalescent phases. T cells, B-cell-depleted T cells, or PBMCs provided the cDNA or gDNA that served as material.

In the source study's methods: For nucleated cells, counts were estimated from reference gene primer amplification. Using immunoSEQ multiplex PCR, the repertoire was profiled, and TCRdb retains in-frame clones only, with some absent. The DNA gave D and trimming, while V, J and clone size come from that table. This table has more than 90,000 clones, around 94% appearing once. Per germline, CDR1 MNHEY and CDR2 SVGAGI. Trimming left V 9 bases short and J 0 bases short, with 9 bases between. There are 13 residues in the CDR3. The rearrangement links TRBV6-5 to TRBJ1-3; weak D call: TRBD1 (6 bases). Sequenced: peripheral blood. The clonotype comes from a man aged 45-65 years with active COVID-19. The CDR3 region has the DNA TGTGCCAGTACCAGGGGCTCTGGAAACACCATATATTTT. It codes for CASTRGSGNTIYF.